One sample yielded the 9 T cell receptor beta chains listed below, sequenced in a study of blood T cell repertoires in COVID-19. The table came from immunoSEQ multiplex PCR; TCRdb's copy has only in-frame clones and leaves some out. The sample lists fewer than 350,000 clones, approximately 89% occurring once. The sequenced sample consisted of peripheral blood. The receptors were gathered from a man aged 35-49 years with active or convalescent COVID-19.

This clone has only a few counts. The chain recombines TRBV23-1 with TRBJ1-1, with D possibly matching TRBD1 (6 bases). TRBV23-1 is filed as an ORF, its function uncertain. The CDR3 covers 15 residues. With 7 bases removed from V and 5 bases from J, the gap between germline ends came to 20 bases. The CDR3 spells CASIRGAGQGTEAFF. DNA of the CDR3: TGCGCCAGCATCCGGGGGGCGGGCCAGGGGACTGAAGCTTTCTTT.

The chain employs TRBV5-4 and TRBJ2-2, with a tentative D call TRBD2 (6 bases). The V end lost 4 bases, the J end lost 11 bases, and 12 bases lay between the germline ends. The CDR3 runs 12 residues. Germline lookup yields CDR1 SGHNT and CDR2 YYREEE (reference sequence). CDR3 nucleotide sequence: TGTGCCAGCAGCCTCCTGGGACTTGAGCTGTTTTTT. Translated: CASSLLGLELFF.

The rearrangement uses TRBV9 and TRBJ1-2; a possible D gene is TRBD1 (5 bases). V was pared by 4 bases and J by 1 base, with 23 bases between. Germline V gene lookup returns CDR1 SGDLS and CDR2 YYNGEE. The CDR3 covers 18 residues. The CDR3 region is CASSNGAGPQRINYGYTF. The CDR3 DNA sequence: TGTGCCAGCAGCAATGGGGCCGGACCCCAGAGAATTAACTATGGCTACACCTTC. Based on the CDR3 plus reference TRBV9 and TRBJ1-2, the full variable domain is DSGVTQTPKHLITATGQRVTLRCSPRSGDLSVYWYQQSLDQGLQFLIQYYNGEERAKGNILERFSAQQFPDLHSELNLSSLELGDSALYFCASSNGAGPQRINYGYTFGSGTRLTVV.

The J gene is TRBJ1-5, the V gene TRBV12-3 or TRBV12-4, with 8 bases fitting TRBD1. The CDR3 runs 13 residues. Losses at the gene ends were 6 bases for V and 5 bases for J; bases not matched to a gene: 3. The CDR3 coding sequence is TGTGCCAGCAGATCAGGGGGCGATCAGCCCCAGCATTTT. It is translated as CASRSGGDQPQHF.

The V call is TRBV7-3, the J call TRBJ2-3, with a possible D match to TRBD1 (6 bases). The CDR3 extends over 15 amino acids. Germline loops: CDR1 SGHTA, CDR2 FQGTGA. Trimming cost V 5 bases and J 1 base, with 13 bases left between them. The CDR3 is CASSRPAGGTDTQYF. The CDR3, as DNA: TGTGCCAGCAGCCGACCGGCAGGGGGCACAGATACGCAGTATTTT.

The sample holds one count of this clone. The chain couples TRBV4-1 to TRBJ2-1, with D hard to call. This CDR3 has 16 amino acids. V shed 1 base and J shed 2 bases, with 12 bases lying between them. Germline-derived CDR1 and CDR2 are MGHRA and YSYEKL. The chain's CDR3 is CASSQVTEPAYNEQFF. DNA for the CDR3: TGCGCCAGCAGCCAAGTAACAGAACCCGCCTACAATGAGCAGTTCTTC.

The chain combines TRBV7-9 with TRBJ1-1; unclear D gene. The germline gives CDR1 SEHNR, CDR2 FQNEAQ (reference sequence). The length of the CDR3 is 15 residues. V dropped 3 bases and J dropped 0 bases, with 11 bases sitting between them. CDR3 in amino acids: CASSFSQYMNTEAFF. Written as DNA, the CDR3 is TGTGCCAGCAGCTTTTCACAGTACATGAACACTGAAGCTTTCTTT.

The chain links TRBV7-9 to TRBJ2-2, with 8 bases that match TRBD2. Germline assignment: CDR1 SEHNR and CDR2 FQNEAQ (reference sequence). The J segment lost 4 bases and the V segment lost 7 bases, leaving 8 bases of the junction unmatched. The CDR3 loop spans 15 amino acids. The DNA of the CDR3 is TGTGCCAGCACCGGGGGGGCGGGACTCACCGGGGAGCTGTTTTTT. The encoded protein is CASTGGAGLTGELFF.

J is TRBJ2-7 and V is TRBV11-2; 7 nucleotides align to TRBD1. The junction had 11 bases not matched to a gene; V was cut back by 6 bases and J by 3 bases. Germline CDR1 SGHAT, CDR2 FQNNGV. The CDR3 totals 15 residues. The CDR3 sequence is CASRVPGQKFYEQYF. The CDR3 DNA reads as TGTGCCAGCAGAGTTCCGGGACAGAAATTCTACGAGCAGTACTTC.